This TCR beta chain emerged from a study of cytomegalovirus exposure and HLA in healthy donors (dated by TCRdb to 2016 to 2017). About the study as a whole: An earlier analysis of approximately 640 of the donors reported approximately 300 Gb of sequence data and 117 million unique TCR beta sequences from 150 million to 200 million T cells. Among 300 to 450 genotyped donors of the cohort, an average of 235,054 unique TCR beta nucleotide sequences were sequenced per donor, roughly 18% of them non-productive. An early release that covered some 640 HLA-typed donors contained approximately 300 gigabases of sequencing data and roughly 84 million unique TCR sequences. Genome-wide SNP genotypes for about 60% of the 666 donors were used in a later genetic analysis, which treated that subset as a discovery cohort. Every repertoire in the discovery cohort had been generated on one and the same sequencing platform. The later analysis used no new phenotypic data to find candidate immune exposures, relying instead on TCR beta sequences and their occurrence across donors. To study patterns of TCR occurrence, a later analysis re-analyzed previously published TCR beta repertoires from 550 to 800 donors and added high-resolution HLA genotyping. Of the roughly 410 genotyped donors, roughly 80% were placed in the genetic ancestry cluster associated with self-reported Caucasian donors. Typing coverage varied by locus: roughly 629-630 donors for A, B, C, DRB1 and DQB1; roughly 510 for DQA1; more than 600 for DPA1; around 490 for DPB1. Because of strong linkage in the cohort, five DR-DQ haplotypes were treated as single units for association and clustering. Donor age, sex, ethnicity and CMV serostatus were compiled alongside the repertoire data. Along with the roughly 700-subject first cohort, a separate validation cohort of over a hundred different subjects was used. The study used immunosequencing to profile the T cell repertoires of approximately 690 subjects and linked those repertoires to cytomegalovirus serostatus. An earlier analysis of several hundred of the donors used high-throughput TCR beta sequencing to judge whether each TCR beta V gene segment behaved as functional or pseudogenic. High-throughput TCR immunosequencing, statistical association of individual TCRs with disease status, and machine learning were combined to predict cytomegalovirus infection status. The study aimed to test whether cataloging public T cell receptors could reveal signatures of past pathogen exposure. Both class I and class II loci were covered by HLA typing, at four-digit resolution.

V was cut back by 1 base and J by 7 bases, leaving a gap of 20 bases between them. Spanning cysteine to phenylalanine, the CDR3 consists of 16 amino acids. Only CDR3 DNA remains: 48 bases, in frame from the first base. The CDR1 and CDR2 encoded by the germline V gene (reference sequence) are LNHNV and YYDKDF. A note on this clone: There is no known antigen for this receptor. The input lacks base qualities; no much larger clone sits a single base away.

Results the study describes overall, beyond this receptor: Roughly uniform sequencing depth across donors was assumed in presence/absence analyses, although this assumption may not hold. A group of highly shared sequence variants was considered likely to be a technical artifact of the sequencing pipeline. In both the original and validation cohorts, the classifier was reported to diagnose cytomegalovirus status with high specificity and sensitivity. In a later analysis, most CMV-associated TCR beta chains were found to appear HLA-restricted, with HLA associations seemingly driven largely by CMV exposure. When HLA alleles, especially DR and DQ, strongly co-occurred, TCR associations were difficult to assign to individual alleles. While some public TCRs were present in many individuals, most TCR sequences turned up only very rarely across donors. Correlated functional status among segregating V segments might be attributable to linkage disequilibrium, but an unknown experimental factor could not be ruled out. In a later analysis, the rate of TCR association differed among HLA loci, with DRB1 alleles having the most associated TCRs and HLA-C alleles having the fewest. In a later genetic analysis, a missense DCLRE1C variant was associated with V-gene and J-gene trimming of TCR beta chains, and the association was replicated in an independent cohort. Because the 87-base-pair reads could not distinguish some IMGT-functional V segments, including TRBV6-2 and TRBV6-3, those segments were excluded. A later analysis associated about 17,000 TCR beta sequences with specific HLA alleles at a false discovery rate of 0.05. The study gave a list of 150 to 200 TCR beta chains associated with cytomegalovirus. According to a later genetic analysis, donors in an Asian-associated ancestry cluster had fewer N-insertions in productive TCRs than the roughly 700-donor mean. In an earlier analysis of 587 of the donors, most TCR beta V segments appeared in productive rearrangements about 87% or about 30% of the time, broadly matching IMGT annotations. The earlier analysis of about 600 of the donors excluded some 16 rarely observed V segments, including chromosome 9 orphons, because counts were too low. HLA typing was unavailable for some donors at each locus, so association tests used only the typed subset. A further reported finding was that TCR beta sequences accurately predicted the HLA-A and HLA-B alleles for most subjects in the first cohort. In vitro tests confirmed that a few of the cytomegalovirus-associated TCR beta chains recognize cytomegalovirus antigens. According to the authors, the approach could potentially be generalized to other disease states and immunological phenotypes. A later analysis reported that several top co-occurrence clusters appeared linked to parvovirus B19, influenza, CMV and Epstein-Barr virus. A later analysis found that HLA-associated TCR beta chains were more clonally expanded and had lower generation probabilities than equally common non-associated chains. Only TCR beta chains were sequenced in this cohort, and the absence of alpha or paired-chain data limited detectable features. The only immune exposure information available for the cohort was CMV serostatus.

The cohort comprised some 730 healthy bone marrow donors. Cohort members were all nominally healthy when sampled, although unrecorded immune exposures were likely present. The donor was CMV seronegative and belonged to the group of around 350 seronegative cohort members. Each donor provided a peripheral blood sample, and peripheral blood mononuclear cells were used for TCR beta sequencing. Genomic DNA was extracted from the blood cell samples with the Qiagen DNeasy Blood Extraction Kit. Library creation used the immunoSEQ multiplex PCR assay. A mixture of 60 forward primers for TCR Vbeta segments and 13 reverse primers for TCR Jbeta segments was used in the multiplex PCR. The CDR3 region of rearranged TCR beta genes was amplified from genomic DNA with a multiplex PCR assay. The Illumina HiSeq System was used to sequence the amplified TCR beta libraries as 87-base-pair reads. The authors' analysis ran thus. In a later analysis, roughly 80 million unique TCR beta chains were counted across the 650 to 750 repertoires, and about 10 million of these chains were shared by at least two donors. Raw reads were error-corrected and collapsed into unique sequences by a nearest-neighbor algorithm in which closely related sequences were merged to remove PCR and sequencing errors. V, D and J gene segments were assigned by aligning CDR3 sequences to IMGT reference sequences. For a sequence to be retained, a match of at least six nucleotides was required to both a V gene segment and a J gene segment. A rearrangement was called productive if the CDR3 had no stop codons and remained in frame with V and J, and every other rearrangement was called non-productive. CDR3 was defined by IMGT convention, running from the second conserved V-encoded cysteine to the conserved J-encoded phenylalanine. The earlier analysis of about 610 of the donors excluded sequences that lacked an unambiguous match to a single V gene segment. In an earlier analysis of a few hundred of the donors, V segments were called functional above 56.7% productive rearrangements and were called segregating when the between-donor standard deviation exceeded 5%. To diagnose cytomegalovirus status from the catalog of TCR beta chain sequences, a statistical classification framework was built. A later analysis assigned V and J genes by comparing TCR nucleotide sequences with IMGT/GENE-DB human TR gene sequences. Using the TCRdist pipeline, a later analysis assigned CDR3 sequences along with most-parsimonious VDJ recombination scenarios. A later analysis defined each TCR beta chain by its CDR3 amino acid sequence plus V-gene family, and excluded reads lacking a unique V-gene family. In a later analysis, 450 to 600 highly shared, low-generation-probability nucleotide sequences were removed to address suspected cross-contamination and a sequencing artifact. A later analysis calculated a clonal expansion index for each public chain from normalized within-repertoire ranks of inferred template counts. A later analysis computed generation probabilities with a VDJ recombination model fitted to out-of-frame rearrangements, and checked the results against IGoR. In a later analysis, hypergeometric tests were used to score TCR-TCR, TCR-HLA and TCR-CMV co-occurrence, with a repertoire-size bias correction applied to TCR pairs. A later analysis estimated false discovery rates by permuting HLA or CMV assignments 20 times. In a later analysis, co-occurring TCRs were grouped using DBSCAN, and TCRdist sequence similarity was added for clustering within HLA-allele-positive subsets. For co-occurrence clustering, repertoires with fewer than 30,000 or more than 120,000 public chains were excluded, along with several repertoires with anomalous nucleotide sharing. TCRdb provides this immuneACCESS table in a form limited to in-frame rearrangements. Some clones are lacking; in checked studies, under half of them reflect an unresolved V gene, and why the rest are absent is not known. That table is the source of V, J and clone size, and D and trimming were worked out from the DNA. A total of 120,000 to 150,000 clones appear in this sample, roughly 80% of them only once. The ten largest clones add up to 4% to 6% of the sample.

The receptor chain draws on TRBV15 and TRBJ2-7; 6 matching bases give a weak D call of TRBD2. The material sequenced was PBMCs. The sequence was obtained from a woman aged 45-59 years in good health and CMV-seronegative. The DNA is TGTGCCACCAGCAGAGGGAGGTTGGACTATTCGGGTGAGCAGTACTTC. This codes for CATSRGRLDYSGEQYF.